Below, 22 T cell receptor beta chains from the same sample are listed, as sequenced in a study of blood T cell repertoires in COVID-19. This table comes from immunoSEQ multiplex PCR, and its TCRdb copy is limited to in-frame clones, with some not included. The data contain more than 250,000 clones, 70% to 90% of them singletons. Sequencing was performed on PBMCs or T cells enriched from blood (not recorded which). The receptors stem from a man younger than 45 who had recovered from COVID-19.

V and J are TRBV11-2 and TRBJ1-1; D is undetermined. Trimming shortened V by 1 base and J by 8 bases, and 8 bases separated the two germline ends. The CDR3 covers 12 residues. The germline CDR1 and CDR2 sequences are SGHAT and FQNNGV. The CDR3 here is CASSLGGPEAFF. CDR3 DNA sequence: TGTGCCAGCAGCTTAGGAGGCCCGGAAGCTTTCTTT. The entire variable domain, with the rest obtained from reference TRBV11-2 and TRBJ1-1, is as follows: EAGVAQSPRYKIIEKRQSVAFWCNPISGHATLYWYQQILGQGPKLLIQFQNNGVVDDSQLPKDRFSAERLKGVDSTLKIQPAKLEDSAVYLCASSLGGPEAFFGQGTRLTVV.

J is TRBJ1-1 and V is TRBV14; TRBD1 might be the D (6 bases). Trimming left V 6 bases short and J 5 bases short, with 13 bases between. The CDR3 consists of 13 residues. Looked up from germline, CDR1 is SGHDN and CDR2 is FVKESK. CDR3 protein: CASRNRVGTEAFF. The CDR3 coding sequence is TGTGCCAGCAGGAACAGGGTAGGGACTGAAGCTTTCTTT.

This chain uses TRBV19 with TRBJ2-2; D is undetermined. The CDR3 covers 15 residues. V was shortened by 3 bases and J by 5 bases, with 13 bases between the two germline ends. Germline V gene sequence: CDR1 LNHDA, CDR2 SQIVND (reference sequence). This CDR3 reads CASSIGSSRTGELFF. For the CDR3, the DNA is TGTGCCAGTAGTATTGGATCGTCCAGGACCGGGGAGCTGTTTTTT.

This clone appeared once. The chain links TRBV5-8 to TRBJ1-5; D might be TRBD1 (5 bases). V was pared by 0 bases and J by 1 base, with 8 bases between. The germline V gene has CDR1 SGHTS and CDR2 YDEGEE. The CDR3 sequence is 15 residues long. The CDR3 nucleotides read TGTGCCAGCAGCTTGGGACAGAGGAGCAATCAGCCCCAGCATTTT. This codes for CASSLGQRSNQPQHF.

The CDR3 is CSAQGSRGYTF. In nucleotides, the CDR3 is TGCAGTGCCCAGGGATCGCGGGGCTACACCTTC. This rearrangement joins TRBV20-1 to TRBJ1-2, with a weak D call TRBD1 (5 bases). V was cut by 6 bases and J by 8 bases, with 13 bases left in between. Germline V gene sequence: CDR1 DFQATT, CDR2 SNEGSKA (reference sequence). The CDR3 contains 11 residues.

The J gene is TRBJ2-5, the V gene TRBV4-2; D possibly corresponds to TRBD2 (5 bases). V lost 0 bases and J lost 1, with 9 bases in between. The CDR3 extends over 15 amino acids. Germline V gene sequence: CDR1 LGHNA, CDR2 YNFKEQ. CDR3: CASSQDPGVQETQYF. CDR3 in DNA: TGTGCCAGCAGCCAAGATCCCGGGGTCCAAGAGACCCAGTACTTC.

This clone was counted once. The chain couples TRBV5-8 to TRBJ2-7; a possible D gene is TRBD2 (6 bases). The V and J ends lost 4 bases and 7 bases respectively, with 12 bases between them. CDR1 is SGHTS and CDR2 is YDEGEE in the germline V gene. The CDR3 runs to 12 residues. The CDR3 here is CASSGPREEQYF. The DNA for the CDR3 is TGTGCCAGCAGCGGGCCCCGGGAGGAGCAGTACTTC.

The CDR3 region is CASSKQGFVNEQFF. CDR3 in DNA: TGCGCCAGCAGTAAACAGGGTTTTGTCAATGAGCAGTTCTTC. The chain combines TRBV4-1 with TRBJ2-1, with TRBD1 as a possible D gene (6 bases). CDR1 and CDR2 (germline): MGHRA, YSYEKL. The CDR3 extends over 14 amino acids. Trimming shortened V by 6 bases and J by 6 bases, and 15 bases separated the two germline ends.

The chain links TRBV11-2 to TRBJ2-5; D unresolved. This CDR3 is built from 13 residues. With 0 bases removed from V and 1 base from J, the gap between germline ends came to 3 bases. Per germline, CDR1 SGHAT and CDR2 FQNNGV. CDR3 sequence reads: CASSLELQETQYF. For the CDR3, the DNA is TGTGCCAGCAGCTTAGAACTCCAAGAGACCCAGTACTTC.

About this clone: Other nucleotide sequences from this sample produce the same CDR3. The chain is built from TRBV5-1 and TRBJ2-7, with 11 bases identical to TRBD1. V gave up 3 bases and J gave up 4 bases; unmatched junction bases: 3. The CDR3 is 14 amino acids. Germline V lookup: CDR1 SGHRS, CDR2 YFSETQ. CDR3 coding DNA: TGCGCCAGCAGCTCTGGGACAGGGGGTTACGAGCAGTACTTC. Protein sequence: CASSSGTGGYEQYF. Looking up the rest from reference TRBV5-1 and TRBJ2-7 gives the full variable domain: KAGVTQTPRYLIKTRGQQVTLSCSPISGHRSVSWYQQTPGQGLQFLFEYFSETQRNKGNFPGRFSGRQFSNSRSEMNVSTLELGDSALYLCASSSGTGGYEQYFGPGTRLTVT.

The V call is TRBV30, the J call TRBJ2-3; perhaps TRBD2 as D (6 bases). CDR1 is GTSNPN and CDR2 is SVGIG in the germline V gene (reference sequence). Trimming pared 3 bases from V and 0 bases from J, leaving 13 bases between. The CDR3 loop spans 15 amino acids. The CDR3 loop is CAWRRKRGSTDTQYF. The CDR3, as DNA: TGTGCCTGGAGGAGGAAACGGGGGAGCACAGATACGCAGTATTTT. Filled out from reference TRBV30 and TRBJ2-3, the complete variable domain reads SQTIHQWPATLVQPVGSPLSLECTVEGTSNPNLYWYRQAAGRGLQLLFYSVGIGQISSEVPQNLSASRPQDRQFILSSKKLLLSDSGFYLCAWRRKRGSTDTQYFGPGTRLTVL.

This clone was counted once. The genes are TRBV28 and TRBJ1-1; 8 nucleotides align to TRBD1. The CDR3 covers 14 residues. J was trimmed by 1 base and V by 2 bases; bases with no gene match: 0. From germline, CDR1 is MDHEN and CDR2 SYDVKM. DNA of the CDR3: TGTGCCAGCAGTTTACAGGGGGCGAACACTGAAGCTTTCTTT. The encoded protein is CASSLQGANTEAFF. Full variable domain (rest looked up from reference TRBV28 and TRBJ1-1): DVKVTQSSRYLVKRTGEKVFLECVQDMDHENMFWYRQDPGLGLRLIYFSYDVKMKEKGDIPEGYSVSREKKERFSLILESASTNQTSMYLCASSLQGANTEAFFGQGTRLTVV.

The CDR3 nucleotides are TGTGCCAGCAGCTCCGGGATCAACTATGGCTACACCTTC. As protein: CASSSGINYGYTF. The chain employs TRBV7-2 and TRBJ1-2; D gene uncertain. CDR1 SGHTA and CDR2 FQGNSA come from the germline V gene. CDR3 size: 13 residues. V shed 4 bases and J shed 2 bases, with 8 bases lying between them.

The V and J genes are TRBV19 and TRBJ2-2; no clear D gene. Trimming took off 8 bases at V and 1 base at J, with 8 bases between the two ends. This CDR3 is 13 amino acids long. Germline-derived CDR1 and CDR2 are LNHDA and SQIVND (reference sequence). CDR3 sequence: CASRDKNTGELFF. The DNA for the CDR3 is TGTGCCAGTCGTGACAAGAACACCGGGGAGCTGTTTTTT.

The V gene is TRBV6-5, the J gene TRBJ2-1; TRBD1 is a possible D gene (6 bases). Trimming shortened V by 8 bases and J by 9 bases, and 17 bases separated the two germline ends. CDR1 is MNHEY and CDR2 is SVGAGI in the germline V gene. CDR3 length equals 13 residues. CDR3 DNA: TGTGCCAGCGGGCCTGACAGGACTGGTGAGCAGTTCTTC. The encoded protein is CASGPDRTGEQFF.

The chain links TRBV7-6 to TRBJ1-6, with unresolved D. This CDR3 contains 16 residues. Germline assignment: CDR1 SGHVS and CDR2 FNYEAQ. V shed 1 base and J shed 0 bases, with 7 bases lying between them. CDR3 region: CASSLGGGSYNSPLHF. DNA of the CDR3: TGTGCCAGCAGCTTAGGCGGAGGCTCCTATAATTCACCCCTCCACTTT.

The CDR3 loop is CASSLLDRYTGELFF. The DNA of the CDR3 is TGTGCCAGCAGCCTCCTGGACAGATACACCGGGGAGCTGTTTTTT. The rearrangement joins TRBV14 to TRBJ2-2; D is perhaps TRBD1 (6 bases). Germline V lookup: CDR1 SGHDN, CDR2 FVKESK. The ends were cut back, 4 bases at V and 3 bases at J, with 12 bases in the middle. There are 15 residues in the CDR3.

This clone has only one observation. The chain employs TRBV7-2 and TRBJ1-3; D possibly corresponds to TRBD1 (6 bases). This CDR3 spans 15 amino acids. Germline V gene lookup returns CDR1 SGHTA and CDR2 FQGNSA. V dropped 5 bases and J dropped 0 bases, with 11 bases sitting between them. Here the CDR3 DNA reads TGTGCCAGCAGCCCCTGGACAGCCTCTGGAAACACCATATATTTT. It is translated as CASSPWTASGNTIYF.

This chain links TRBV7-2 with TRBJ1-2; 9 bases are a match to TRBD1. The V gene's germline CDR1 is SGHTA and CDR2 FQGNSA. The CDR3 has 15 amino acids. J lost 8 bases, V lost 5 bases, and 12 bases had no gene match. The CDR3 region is CASSPPGQGYRGYTF. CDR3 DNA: TGTGCCAGCAGCCCACCGGGACAGGGTTATCGAGGCTACACCTTC. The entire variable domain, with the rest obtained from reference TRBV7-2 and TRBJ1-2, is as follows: GAGVSQSPSNKVTEKGKDVELRCDPISGHTALYWYRQSLGQGLEFLIYFQGNSAPDKSGLPSDRFSAERTGGSVSTLTIQRTQQEDSAVYLCASSPPGQGYRGYTFGSGTRLTVV.

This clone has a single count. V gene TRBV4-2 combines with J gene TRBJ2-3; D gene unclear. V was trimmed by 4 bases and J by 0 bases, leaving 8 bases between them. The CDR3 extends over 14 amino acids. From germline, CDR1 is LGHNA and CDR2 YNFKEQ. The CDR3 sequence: CASSRPGSTDTQYF. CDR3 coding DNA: TGTGCCAGCAGCCGACCCGGGAGCACAGATACGCAGTATTTT.

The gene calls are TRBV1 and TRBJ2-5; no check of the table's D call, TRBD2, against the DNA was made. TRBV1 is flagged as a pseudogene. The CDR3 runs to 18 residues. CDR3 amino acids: CTSSQGVRPRGGRETQYF. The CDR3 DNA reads TGCACCAGCAGCCAAGGGGTCCGGCCGCGGGGGGGCCGGGAGACCCAGTACTTC.

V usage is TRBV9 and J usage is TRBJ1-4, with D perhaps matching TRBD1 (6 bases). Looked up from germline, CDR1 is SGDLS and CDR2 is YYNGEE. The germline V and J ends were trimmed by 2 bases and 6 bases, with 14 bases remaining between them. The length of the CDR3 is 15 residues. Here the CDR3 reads CASSVTGDRDEKLFF. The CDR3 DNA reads TGTGCCAGCAGCGTGACAGGAGATAGAGATGAAAAACTGTTTTTT.